A selection of T cell receptor beta chains follows, all from one sample in a study of cytomegalovirus exposure and HLA in healthy donors. The protocol was immunoSEQ multiplex PCR, while the TCRdb copy is restricted to in-frame clones and leaves out a portion. The sample contains under 150,000 clones, 50% to 65% of which appear only once. The sequencing input was PBMCs. Source of these receptors: a woman in her thirties or forties in good health and CMV-seropositive. Each CDR3 is given with its conserved first and last residue. A D gene is named only where the DNA matches it firmly. The size field is filled for only some rows; it gives once, few, many or a size class.

d_call	clone_size	j_call	v_call	cdr3_aa	cdr3_nt
TRBD2	NA	TRBJ2-3	TRBV5-1	CASSSSGSSTDTQYF	TGCGCCAGCAGCTCTAGCGGGAGTAGTACAGATACGCAGTATTTT
NA	NA	TRBJ2-2	TRBV19	CASSPVTGDKLFF	TGTGCCAGTAGTCCCGTAACGGGGGATAAGCTGTTTTTT
NA	NA	TRBJ2-5	TRBV10-3	CAISPPLGTQYF	TGTGCCATCAGTCCCCCCCTCGGGACCCAGTACTTC
TRBD2	NA	TRBJ2-1	TRBV5-1	CASSRGGDNEQFF	TGCGCCAGCAGCCGGGGGGGAGACAATGAGCAGTTCTTC
NA	once	TRBJ1-5	TRBV19	CASLGVGVSQHF	TGTGCCAGTCTAGGGGTCGGTGTTTCCCAGCATTTT
TRBD2	NA	TRBJ2-7	TRBV4-3	CASSQEPGLAGEYEQYF	TGCGCCAGCAGCCAGGAGCCGGGACTAGCGGGAGAGTACGAGCAGTACTTC
TRBD1	few	TRBJ2-7	TRBV7-3	CASSWTGGDSEQYF	TGTGCCAGCAGCTGGACAGGGGGGGACAGCGAGCAGTACTTC
NA	NA	TRBJ2-3	TRBV7-2	CASRTGGGEDTQYF	TGTGCCAGCAGGACGGGCGGCGGGGAAGATACGCAGTATTTT
TRBD2	NA	TRBJ2-7	TRBV28	CASSSGTGGPYEQYF	TGTGCCAGCAGTTCGGGTACGGGAGGGCCCTACGAGCAGTACTTC
NA	NA	TRBJ2-2	TRBV7-7	CASSLRPGGELFF	TGTGCCAGCAGCTTACGACCCGGGGGGGAGCTGTTTTTT
TRBD1	once	TRBJ2-7	TRBV7-9	CASSSRWDRDYEQYF	TGTGCCAGCAGCTCGCGGTGGGACAGAGACTACGAGCAGTACTTC
NA	few	TRBJ1-5	TRBV28	CATLGAGNQPQHF	TGTGCCACCTTGGGGGCTGGCAATCAGCCCCAGCATTTT
NA	NA	TRBJ1-5	TRBV27	CASSLSRGNQPQHF	TGTGCCAGCAGTTTATCGAGAGGTAATCAGCCCCAGCATTTT
NA	few	TRBJ2-3	TRBV29-1	CSVELLTRPQYF	TGCAGCGTTGAATTACTAACCCGTCCGCAGTATTTT
TRBD1	NA	TRBJ1-5	TRBV19	CASSTSGTGSNQPQHF	TGTGCCAGTAGTACCTCCGGGACAGGGTCAAATCAGCCCCAGCATTTT
TRBD1	few	TRBJ2-5	TRBV29-1	CSVAGTAKETQYF	TGCAGCGTTGCCGGGACAGCTAAAGAGACCCAGTACTTC
TRBD1	few	TRBJ2-7	TRBV7-6	CASSQSTGAYEQYF	TGTGCCAGCAGCCAGTCAACAGGGGCCTACGAGCAGTACTTC
NA	NA	TRBJ2-2	TRBV2	CASSVVWGESTGELFF	TGTGCCAGCAGCGTGGTGTGGGGAGAAAGCACCGGGGAGCTGTTTTTT
TRBD2	NA	TRBJ2-3	TRBV9	CASSPGTIGRSSTDTQYF	TGTGCCAGCAGCCCCGGGACTATCGGGAGGTCTAGCACAGATACGCAGTATTTT
NA	NA	TRBJ2-7	TRBV7-2	CASSLVNRDYEQYF	TGTGCCAGCAGCTTAGTTAACCGGGACTACGAGCAGTACTTC
NA	once	TRBJ2-5	TRBV28	CASTTGSEETQYF	TGTGCCAGCACTACCGGGTCTGAAGAGACCCAGTACTTC
NA	few	TRBJ2-5	TRBV13	CASSFSGSQETQYF	TGTGCCAGCAGCTTTAGCGGTTCCCAAGAGACCCAGTACTTC
NA	NA	TRBJ1-4	TRBV30	CAWSVFRQSEKLFF	TGTGCCTGGAGTGTATTTCGACAGTCGGAGAAACTGTTTTTT
TRBD1	few	TRBJ1-4	TRBV9	CASSHSGGGGSEKLFF	TGTGCCAGCAGCCATTCAGGGGGAGGAGGGAGTGAAAAACTGTTTTTT
NA	NA	TRBJ2-5	TRBV27	CASSHGPSAGQYF	TGTGCCAGCAGCCACGGGCCATCGGCGGGCCAGTACTTC
NA	NA	TRBJ2-5	TRBV11-2	CASSGEIQETQYF	TGTGCCAGCTCCGGGGAGATCCAAGAGACCCAGTACTTC
NA	NA	TRBJ1-1	TRBV10-3	CAISSGGATNTEAFF	TGTGCCATCAGTTCCGGAGGGGCGACGAACACTGAAGCTTTCTTT
TRBD2	NA	TRBJ2-2	TRBV28	CASSSSGSPTGELFF	TGTGCCAGCAGCTCTAGCGGGAGTCCCACCGGGGAGCTGTTTTTT
NA	NA	TRBJ2-2	TRBV28	CASNYQRAIPGELFF	TGTGCCAGCAACTACCAGAGGGCAATTCCCGGGGAGCTGTTTTTT
TRBD2	NA	TRBJ2-7	TRBV18	CASSSVTSGASYEQYF	TGTGCCAGCTCATCCGTGACTAGCGGGGCTTCCTACGAGCAGTACTTC
NA	NA	TRBJ2-1	TRBV9	CASSGGSPRYNEQFF	TGTGCCAGCAGCGGAGGGAGCCCTAGATACAATGAGCAGTTCTTC
NA	NA	TRBJ2-3	TRBV4-3	CASSQGNRARDTQYF	TGCGCCAGCAGCCAAGGTAACAGGGCGAGAGATACGCAGTATTTT